A single sample is the source of the 27 T cell receptor beta chains below, sequenced in a study of CD4 T cells in relation to SARS-CoV-2 and coronaviruses. TCRdb's copy holds only in-frame clones and misses some; the assay was immunoSEQ multiplex PCR. The data show tens of thousands of clones, more than 75% seen once. These receptors are not linked to any known antigen. Sequencing was done on a sample of memory CD4+ T cells from PBMCs, cultured in vitro. These TCRs come from an adult with COVID-19.

This clone was observed a handful of times. The chain combines TRBV28 with TRBJ2-2; D possibly corresponds to TRBD1 (6 bases). CDR1 is MDHEN and CDR2 is SYDVKM in the germline V gene. The CDR3 extends over 15 amino acids. With 5 bases removed from V and 2 bases from J, the gap between germline ends came to 12 bases. The DNA for the CDR3 is TGTGCCAGCAGTAAGGCAGGGGCCAACACCGGGGAGCTGTTTTTT. It codes for CASSKAGANTGELFF.

V is TRBV9 and J is TRBJ2-1, with D maybe TRBD2 (6 bases). CDR3 length: 15 amino acids. Trimming pared 1 base from V and 2 bases from J, leaving 10 bases between. Per germline, CDR1 SGDLS and CDR2 YYNGEE. CDR3 coding DNA: TGTGCCAGCAGCGTATTCGGGAGTCCCTACAATGAGCAGTTCTTC. It specifies CASSVFGSPYNEQFF.

J is TRBJ2-2 and V is TRBV5-1; 10 bases match TRBD2. This CDR3 comprises 16 residues. CDR1 SGHRS and CDR2 YFSETQ come from the germline V gene. The V segment lost 1 base and the J segment 4 bases; nucleotides outside the gene matches: 4. The CDR3 DNA is TGCGCCAGCAGCTTGCTAGCGGGAGTCGGCACCGGGGAGCTGTTTTTT. Encoded protein: CASSLLAGVGTGELFF.

This clone was picked up a small number of times. The chain employs TRBV2 and TRBJ2-5; 8 nucleotides agree with TRBD1. Per germline, CDR1 SNHLY and CDR2 FYNNEI. V was clipped by 7 bases and J by 3 bases; unmatched bases: 10. This CDR3 region has 15 residues. CDR3: CASNGDRGSEETQYF. In nucleotides, the CDR3 is TGTGCCAGCAATGGTGACAGGGGATCTGAAGAGACCCAGTACTTC.

The chain carries TRBV12-3 or TRBV12-4 and TRBJ2-7; 9 nucleotides agree with TRBD1. The CDR3 is 13 residues long. J gave up 3 bases and V 3 bases, and 0 bases lay outside the gene matches. The CDR3 loop reads CASSLTGGYEQYF. As DNA, the CDR3 is TGTGCCAGCAGTTTGACAGGGGGCTACGAGCAGTACTTC.

The rearrangement links TRBV24-1 to TRBJ2-5; weak D call: TRBD2 (6 bases). This CDR3 has 15 residues. V was pared by 0 bases and J by 2 bases, with 9 bases between. Germline loops: CDR1 KGHDR, CDR2 SFDVKD. This CDR3 reads CATSDLSGDQETQYF. The CDR3 coding sequence is TGTGCCACCAGTGATTTGTCGGGGGATCAAGAGACCCAGTACTTC.

Written as DNA, the CDR3 is TGTGCCAGCAGCCAACAGGGGCCGGAGGACCTCAACTATGGCTACACCTTC. This sequence encodes CASSQQGPEDLNYGYTF. The genes are TRBV4-2 and TRBJ1-2, with a tentative D call TRBD1 (6 bases). Germline loops: CDR1 LGHNA, CDR2 YNFKEQ. This CDR3 contains 17 residues. The V end lost 2 bases, the J end lost 2 bases, and 18 bases lay between the germline ends.

The chain links TRBV18 to TRBJ2-1, with a weak D call TRBD1 (6 bases). The CDR3 has 16 amino acids. Germline V gene sequence: CDR1 KGHSH, CDR2 LQKENI. The V and J ends lost 1 base and 4 bases respectively, with 14 bases between them. Written as DNA, the CDR3 is TGTGCCAGCTCACCACGGGGGTCAGGGGATTACAATGAGCAGTTCTTC. Amino acid sequence: CASSPRGSGDYNEQFF.

The rearrangement links TRBV7-9 to TRBJ2-7; 9 bases match TRBD1. CDR3 length: 12 residues. Germline loops: CDR1 SEHNR, CDR2 FQNEAQ (reference sequence). V shed 4 bases and J 13 bases; nucleotides not matched to a gene: 8. The DNA of the CDR3 is TGTGCCAGCAGCTCCGGACAGGGGAGACCCTACTTC. It yields the protein CASSSGQGRPYF.

A single count supports this clone. The rearrangement links TRBV5-5 to TRBJ2-1; D is unresolved. V lost 0 bases, J lost 4 bases, and 8 bases lay in between. This CDR3 spans 14 amino acids. Looked up from germline, CDR1 is SGHKS and CDR2 is YYEKEE (reference sequence). The CDR3 bases are TGTGCCAGCAGCTTGGAAGCGATTTACAATGAGCAGTTCTTC. Protein product: CASSLEAIYNEQFF.

This chain uses TRBV19 with TRBJ1-1; D is uncertain. Germline assignment: CDR1 LNHDA and CDR2 SQIVND (reference sequence). V lost 5 bases, J lost 1 base, and 8 bases lay in between. CDR3 length: 13 residues. Here the CDR3 reads CASSFRQNTEAFF. The CDR3, as DNA: TGTGCCAGTAGTTTCCGACAGAACACTGAAGCTTTCTTT.

This clone is labeled as medium-sized. The rearrangement joins TRBV4-2 to TRBJ2-7; 10 bases line up with TRBD2. Trimming took 1 base from V and 0 from J; bases not matched to a gene: 0. The CDR3 consists of 15 residues. CDR1 and CDR2 from the germline V gene are LGHNA and YNFKEQ. CDR3 region: CASSQGLAGSYEQYF. For the CDR3, the DNA is TGTGCCAGCAGCCAAGGACTAGCGGGCTCCTACGAGCAGTACTTC.

This chain connects TRBV28 to TRBJ2-1; TRBD2 matches 10 bases. The V segment lost 7 bases and the J segment 8 bases; nucleotides outside the gene matches: 8. This CDR3 comprises 14 residues. CDR1 is MDHEN and CDR2 is SYDVKM in the germline V gene. CDR3 DNA sequence: TGTGCCAGCACCCCTAGCGGGAGAGTCTATGAGCAGTTCTTC. This codes for CASTPSGRVYEQFF.

This clone was seen once. The chain employs TRBV5-6 and TRBJ2-7; tentative D call: TRBD1 (8 bases). Trimming removed 1 base at V and 2 bases at J, with 19 bases between. The CDR3 has 17 residues. CDR1 is SGHDT and CDR2 is YYEEEE in the germline V gene. CDR3 region: CASSLRRTGRATYEQYF. CDR3 DNA: TGTGCCAGCAGCTTGAGGAGGACAGGGAGGGCGACCTACGAGCAGTACTTC.

The chain links TRBV25-1 to TRBJ2-7; tentative D call: TRBD1 (6 bases). Trimming pared 3 bases from V and 2 bases from J, leaving 14 bases between. CDR1 MGHDK and CDR2 SYGVNS come from the germline V gene. The CDR3 runs to 15 residues. The CDR3 DNA follows: TGTGCCAGCAGTGATCCACGGGACACAACCTACGAGCAGTACTTC. It encodes CASSDPRDTTYEQYF.

This chain connects TRBV24-1 to TRBJ2-1, with 8 bases fitting TRBD2. The CDR3 has 16 residues. V was pared by 5 bases and J by 9 bases, with 14 bases of the junction left unmatched. Germline loops: CDR1 KGHDR, CDR2 SFDVKD. CDR3 protein: CATSAPSGQGDGEQFF. DNA of the CDR3: TGTGCCACCAGTGCCCCTAGCGGGCAAGGAGATGGTGAGCAGTTCTTC.

The V call is TRBV10-3, the J call TRBJ2-6, with D possibly being TRBD2 (5 bases). There are 16 residues in the CDR3. Germline CDR1 reads ENHRY; CDR2 reads SYGVKD. The ends were cut back, 0 bases at V and 4 bases at J, with 10 bases in the middle. The CDR3 sequence: CAISESEGSGANVLTF. CDR3 nucleotide sequence: TGTGCCATCAGTGAGTCCGAGGGTTCGGGGGCCAACGTCCTGACTTTC.

This sequence joins TRBV19 and TRBJ2-3; no firm D call. CDR1 is LNHDA, CDR2 SQIVND, per germline (reference sequence). V lost 5 bases and J lost 5, with 14 bases in between. This CDR3 spans 14 amino acids. CDR3 coding DNA: TGTGCCAGTAGTGTTGATGGGGTCAAAGATACGCAGTATTTT. The encoded protein is CASSVDGVKDTQYF.

V is TRBV6-7 and J is TRBJ1-2; D is unclear. TRBV6-7 has ORF status, its function being uncertain. Trimming cost V 6 bases and J 8 bases, with 19 bases left between them. The CDR3 has 14 residues. The DNA for the CDR3 is TGTGCCAGCAGGGAACTTGGGGTTGGGGAAGGCTACACCTTC. This translates into CASRELGVGEGYTF.

This clone was counted between two and nine times. The chain couples TRBV19 to TRBJ1-5; the D is unclear. Germline V gene sequence: CDR1 LNHDA, CDR2 SQIVND (reference sequence). V was clipped by 3 bases and J by 1 base, with 13 bases between them. The CDR3 spans 16 residues. This CDR3 is CASSIVFGGSNQPQHF. The DNA for the CDR3 is TGTGCCAGTAGTATTGTGTTCGGTGGGAGCAATCAGCCCCAGCATTTT.

The chain uses TRBV2 and TRBJ2-1; D possibly matches TRBD1 or TRBD2 (6 bases each). The CDR3 is 18 residues long. The germline V gene has CDR1 SNHLY and CDR2 FYNNEI. V was clipped by 11 bases and J by 4 bases, with 30 bases between them. CDR3 sequence: CASGAGDGGGTKYNEQFF. The CDR3 region has the DNA TGTGCCTCCGGGGCAGGGGATGGTGGCGGGACCAAGTACAATGAGCAGTTCTTC.

V gene TRBV6-5 combines with J gene TRBJ1-2, with a weak D call TRBD1 (5 bases). Germline assignment: CDR1 MNHEY and CDR2 SVGAGI. The ends were cut back, 5 bases at V and 5 bases at J, with 15 bases in the middle. The CDR3 totals 14 residues. CDR3 protein: CASSIGGDGYGYTF. In DNA form, the CDR3 reads TGTGCCAGCAGTATCGGGGGGGACGGATATGGCTACACCTTC.

The chain carries TRBV7-2 and TRBJ2-7; the match to TRBD2 covers 8 bases. CDR1 and CDR2 (germline): SGHTA, FQGNSA. The trim removed 2 bases at V and 4 bases at J, leaving 13 bases unmatched. This CDR3 has 17 residues. The CDR3, as DNA: TGTGCCAGCAGCTTATCCCGCGCTGGCGGGAGGTTGTACGAGCAGTACTTC. This translates into CASSLSRAGGRLYEQYF.

The chain employs TRBV5-6 and TRBJ2-1; D may be TRBD1 (5 bases). Germline V gene data show CDR1 as SGHDT and CDR2 as YYEEEE. V was shortened by 0 bases and J by 6 bases, with 13 bases between the two germline ends. This CDR3 spans 15 amino acids. The CDR3 bases are TGTGCCAGCAGCTTGGGTGGCAGGGTGGGCAATGAGCAGTTCTTC. Translation gives CASSLGGRVGNEQFF.

The chain has TRBV27 and TRBJ2-1; TRBD2 agrees at 9 bases. V trimming: 6 bases; J trimming: 9 bases; junction bases outside the gene matches: 9. The CDR3 spans 14 residues. Germline V gene sequence: CDR1 MNHEY, CDR2 SMNVEV (reference sequence). Written as DNA, the CDR3 is TGTGCCAGCAGACCTAGCGGGACGTTAAGTGAGCAGTTCTTC. This codes for CASRPSGTLSEQFF.

The J gene is TRBJ1-5, the V gene TRBV6-2 or TRBV6-3; 8 bases match TRBD1. The CDR3 sequence is 15 residues long. The V and J ends lost 5 bases and 6 bases, in that order; junction bases with no gene match: 9. From germline, CDR1 is MNHEY and CDR2 SVGEGT. The CDR3 DNA reads TGTGCCAGCAGTCCGGGACAGGTCTTGTCTCAGCCCCAGCATTTT. It yields the protein CASSPGQVLSQPQHF.

The gene calls are TRBV7-8 and TRBJ1-3, with 7 bases identical to TRBD1. This CDR3 spans 14 amino acids. Germline V gene sequence: CDR1 SGHVS, CDR2 FQNEAQ. After removal of 6 bases from V and 4 bases from J, the junction contained 6 bases not matched to a gene. The CDR3, as DNA: TGTGCCAGCAGATGGGGGACAGTCGGAAACACCATATATTTT. Translating it yields CASRWGTVGNTIYF. Supplemented by reference TRBV7-8 and TRBJ1-3, the full variable domain reads GAGVSQSPRYKVAKRGQDVALRCDPISGHVSLFWYQQALGQGPEFLTYFQNEAQLDKSGLPSDRFFAERPEGSVSTLKIQRTQQEDSAVYLCASRWGTVGNTIYFGEGSWLTVV.